The next 5 T cell receptor beta chains were all read from a single sample in a study of CD8 T cells in Susac syndrome. Random hexamers primed reverse transcription of roughly 0.45 to 1 ug RNA. TCRdb re-called the immunoSEQ multiplex PCR reads with MiXCR, one entry per CDR3 protein. The sample has some 70,000 distinct CDR3 sequences; around 96% are singletons. The specimen sequenced was CD8+ T cells from PBMCs. All receptors come from a human donor with multiple sclerosis.

J is TRBJ1-1 and V is TRBV25-1; 7 nucleotides align to TRBD1. The CDR3 extends over 13 amino acids. Germline CDR1 and CDR2: MGHDK and SYGVNS. Germline trimming cut 8 bases from V and 5 bases from J; bases unmatched to any gene: 8. The CDR3 sequence: CASGPPRGTEAFF. CDR3 nucleotide sequence: TGTGCCAGCGGACCTCCCAGGGGGACTGAAGCTTTCTTT. Looking up the rest from reference TRBV25-1 and TRBJ1-1 gives the full variable domain: EADIYQTPRYLVIGTGKKITLECSQTMGHDKMYWYQQDPGMELHLIHYSYGVNSTEKGDLSSESTVSRIRTEHFPLTLESARPSHTSQYLCASGPPRGTEAFFGQGTRLTVV.

The chain employs TRBV6-6 and TRBJ1-1; 9 bases map to TRBD1. There are 16 residues in the CDR3. Trimming took 2 bases from V and 0 from J; bases not matched to a gene: 4. Germline V gene data show CDR1 as MNHNY and CDR2 as SVGAGI (reference sequence). The CDR3 sequence: CASSYGGTGLNTEAFF. DNA of the CDR3: TGTGCCAGCAGTTACGGAGGGACAGGGTTGAACACTGAAGCTTTCTTT.

The chain couples TRBV28 to TRBJ2-6; D unclear. Trimming removed 6 bases from V and 0 bases from J, with 9 bases in between. The CDR3 contains 15 residues. CDR1 is MDHEN, CDR2 SYDVKM, per germline. CDR3 sequence reads: CASSPDFSGANVLTF. CDR3 DNA: TGTGCCAGCAGCCCCGACTTCTCTGGGGCCAACGTCCTGACTTTC.

CDR3 residues: CASSFGADTQYF. The CDR3 bases are TGTGCCAGCAGCTTCGGCGCAGATACGCAGTATTTT. The chain uses TRBV7-2 and TRBJ2-3, with no clear D. Deletions cut 3 bases from V and 4 bases from J, with 5 bases between. This CDR3 spans 12 amino acids. The germline V gene has CDR1 SGHTA and CDR2 FQGNSA.

This chain uses TRBV7-2 with TRBJ2-6, with D tentatively TRBD1 (5 bases). V lost 2 bases, J lost 0 bases, and 14 bases lay in between. CDR1 and CDR2 from the germline V gene are SGHTA and FQGNSA. The length of the CDR3 is 18 residues. CDR3 protein: CASSLPTVVPSGANVLTF. The CDR3 region has the DNA TGTGCCAGCAGCTTACCGACAGTTGTACCCTCTGGGGCCAACGTCCTGACTTTC.